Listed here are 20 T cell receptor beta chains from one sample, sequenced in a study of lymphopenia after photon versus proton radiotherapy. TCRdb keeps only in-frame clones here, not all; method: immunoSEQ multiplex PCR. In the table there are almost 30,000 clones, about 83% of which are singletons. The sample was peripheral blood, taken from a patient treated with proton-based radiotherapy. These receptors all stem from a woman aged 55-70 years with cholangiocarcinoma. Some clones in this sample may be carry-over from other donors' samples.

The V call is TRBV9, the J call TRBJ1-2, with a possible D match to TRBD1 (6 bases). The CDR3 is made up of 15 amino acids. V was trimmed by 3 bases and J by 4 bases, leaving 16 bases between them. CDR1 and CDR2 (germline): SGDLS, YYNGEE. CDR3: CASSARQVIGYGYTF. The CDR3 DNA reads TGTGCCAGCAGCGCCCGACAGGTGATCGGCTATGGCTACACCTTC.

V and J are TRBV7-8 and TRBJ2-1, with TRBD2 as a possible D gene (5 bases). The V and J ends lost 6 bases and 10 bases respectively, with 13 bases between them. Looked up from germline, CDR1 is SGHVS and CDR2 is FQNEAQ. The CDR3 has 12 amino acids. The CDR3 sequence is CASRRRLGEQFF. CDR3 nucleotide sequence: TGTGCCAGCAGGAGGAGGCTTGGGGAGCAGTTCTTC.

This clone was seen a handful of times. CDR3 nucleotide sequence: TGCGCCAGCAGTAGGACCTTCCCAGGGGACGAGCAGTACTTC. This encodes CASSRTFPGDEQYF. The chain couples TRBV10-1 to TRBJ2-7, with D perhaps TRBD1 (6 bases). The CDR3 has 14 residues. Trimming took 5 bases from V and 5 from J, leaving 16 bases between them. Germline CDR1 is WNHNN and CDR2 is SYGVQD (reference sequence).

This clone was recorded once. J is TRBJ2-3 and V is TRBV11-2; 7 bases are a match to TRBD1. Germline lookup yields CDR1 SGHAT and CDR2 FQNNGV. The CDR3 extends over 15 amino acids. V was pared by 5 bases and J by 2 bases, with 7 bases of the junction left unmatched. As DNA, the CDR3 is TGTGCCAGCAGCAACGACAGGGTTTCCACAGATACGCAGTATTTT. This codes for CASSNDRVSTDTQYF.

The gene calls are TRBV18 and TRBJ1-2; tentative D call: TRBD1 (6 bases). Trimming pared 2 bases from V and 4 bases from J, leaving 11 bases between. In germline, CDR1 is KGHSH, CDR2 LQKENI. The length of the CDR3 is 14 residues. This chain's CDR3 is CASSPTGTLYGYTF. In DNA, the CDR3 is TGTGCCAGCTCACCAACAGGGACCCTCTATGGCTACACCTTC.

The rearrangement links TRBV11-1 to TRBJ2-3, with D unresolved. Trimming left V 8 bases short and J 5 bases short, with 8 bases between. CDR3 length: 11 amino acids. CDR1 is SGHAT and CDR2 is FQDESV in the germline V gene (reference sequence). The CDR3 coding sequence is TGTGCCAGCTCAATTGGAGATACGCAGTATTTT. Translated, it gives CASSIGDTQYF. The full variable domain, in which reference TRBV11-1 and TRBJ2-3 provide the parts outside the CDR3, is EAEVAQSPRYKITEKSQAVAFWCDPISGHATLYWYRQILGQGPELLVQFQDESVVDDSQLPKDRFSAERLKGVDSTLKIQPAELGDSAMYLCASSIGDTQYFGPGTRLTVL.

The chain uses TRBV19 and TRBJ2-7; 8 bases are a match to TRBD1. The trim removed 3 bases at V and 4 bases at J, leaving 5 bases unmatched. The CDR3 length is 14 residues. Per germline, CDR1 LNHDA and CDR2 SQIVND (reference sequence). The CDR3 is CASSIGRTGYEQYF. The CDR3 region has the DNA TGTGCCAGTAGTATTGGAAGGACAGGGTACGAGCAGTACTTC.

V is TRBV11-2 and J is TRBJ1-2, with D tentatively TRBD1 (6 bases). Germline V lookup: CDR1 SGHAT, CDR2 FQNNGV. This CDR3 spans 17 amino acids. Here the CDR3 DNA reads TGTGCTACCTTAAAGGGGCGACAGGTTCGCTCTAACTATGGCTACACCTTC. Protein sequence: CATLKGRQVRSNYGYTF.

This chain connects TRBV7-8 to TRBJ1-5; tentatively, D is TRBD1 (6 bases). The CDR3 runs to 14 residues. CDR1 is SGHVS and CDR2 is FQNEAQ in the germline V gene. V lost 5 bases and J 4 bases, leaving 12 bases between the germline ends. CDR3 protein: CASSHRVGNQPQHF. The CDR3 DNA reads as TGTGCCAGCAGCCACAGGGTCGGAAATCAGCCCCAGCATTTT.

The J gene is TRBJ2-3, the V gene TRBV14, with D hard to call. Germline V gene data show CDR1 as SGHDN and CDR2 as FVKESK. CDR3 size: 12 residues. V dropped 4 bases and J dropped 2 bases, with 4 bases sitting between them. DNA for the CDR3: TGTGCCAGCAGCCCAAACACAGATACGCAGTATTTT. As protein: CASSPNTDTQYF. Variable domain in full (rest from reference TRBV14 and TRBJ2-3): EAGVTQFPSHSVIEKGQTVTLRCDPISGHDNLYWYRRVMGKEIKFLLHFVKESKQDESGMPNNRFLAERTGGTYSTLKVQPAELEDSGVYFCASSPNTDTQYFGPGTRLTVL.

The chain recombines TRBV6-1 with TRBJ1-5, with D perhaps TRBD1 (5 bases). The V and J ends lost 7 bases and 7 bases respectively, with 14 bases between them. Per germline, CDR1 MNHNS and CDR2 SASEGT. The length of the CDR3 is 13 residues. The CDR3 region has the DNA TGTGCCAGCACCAGGGAGGGAGGCCAGCCCCAGCATTTT. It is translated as CASTREGGQPQHF.

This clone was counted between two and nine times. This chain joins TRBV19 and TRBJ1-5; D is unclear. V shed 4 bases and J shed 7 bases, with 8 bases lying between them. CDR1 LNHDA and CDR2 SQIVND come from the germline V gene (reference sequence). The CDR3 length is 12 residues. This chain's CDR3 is CASSTDVQPQHF. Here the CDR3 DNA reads TGTGCCAGTAGTACCGATGTCCAGCCCCAGCATTTT.

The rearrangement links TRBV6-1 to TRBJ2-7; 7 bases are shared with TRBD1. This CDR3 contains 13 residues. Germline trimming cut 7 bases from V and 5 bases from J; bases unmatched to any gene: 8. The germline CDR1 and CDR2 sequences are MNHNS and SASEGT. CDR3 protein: CASMKGGWNEQYF. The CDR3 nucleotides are TGTGCCAGCATGAAAGGGGGCTGGAACGAGCAGTACTTC.

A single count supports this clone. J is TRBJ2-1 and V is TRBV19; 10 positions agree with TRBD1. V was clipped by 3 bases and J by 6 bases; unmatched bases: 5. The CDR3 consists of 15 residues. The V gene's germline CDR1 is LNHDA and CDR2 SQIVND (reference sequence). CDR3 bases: TGTGCCAGTAGTATTGAGGGGACAGGGGTCAATGAGCAGTTCTTC. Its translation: CASSIEGTGVNEQFF.

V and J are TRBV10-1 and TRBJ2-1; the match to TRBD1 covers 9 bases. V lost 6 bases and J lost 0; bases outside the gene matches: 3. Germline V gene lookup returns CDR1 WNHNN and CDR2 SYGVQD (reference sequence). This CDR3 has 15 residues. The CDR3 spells CASSPTGGSYNEQFF. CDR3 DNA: TGCGCCAGCAGCCCGACAGGGGGCTCCTACAATGAGCAGTTCTTC.

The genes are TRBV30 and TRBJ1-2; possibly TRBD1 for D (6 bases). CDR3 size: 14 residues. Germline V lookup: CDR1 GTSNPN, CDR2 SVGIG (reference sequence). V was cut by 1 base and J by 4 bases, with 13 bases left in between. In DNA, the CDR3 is TGTGCCTGGAGTGGGGCGGAGGACAGCTATGGCTACACCTTC. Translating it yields CAWSGAEDSYGYTF.

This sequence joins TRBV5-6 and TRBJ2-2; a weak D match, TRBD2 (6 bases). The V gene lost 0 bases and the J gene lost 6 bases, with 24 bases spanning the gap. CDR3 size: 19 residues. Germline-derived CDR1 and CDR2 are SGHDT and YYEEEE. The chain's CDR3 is CASSLVPLAVPRGAGELFF. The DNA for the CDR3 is TGTGCCAGCAGCTTGGTGCCATTAGCGGTCCCCCGGGGAGCCGGGGAGCTGTTTTTT.

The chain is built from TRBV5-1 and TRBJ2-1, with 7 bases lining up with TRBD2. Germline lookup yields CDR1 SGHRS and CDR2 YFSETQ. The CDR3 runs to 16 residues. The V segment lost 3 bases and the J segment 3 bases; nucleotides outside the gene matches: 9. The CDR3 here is CASSSLSSGNYNEQFF. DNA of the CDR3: TGCGCCAGCAGCTCGCTGTCTAGCGGCAACTACAATGAGCAGTTCTTC.

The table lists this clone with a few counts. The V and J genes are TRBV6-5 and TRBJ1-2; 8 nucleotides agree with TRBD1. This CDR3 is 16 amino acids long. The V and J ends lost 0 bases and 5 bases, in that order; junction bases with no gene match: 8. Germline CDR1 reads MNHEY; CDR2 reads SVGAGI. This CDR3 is CASSYSRGQGPYGYTF. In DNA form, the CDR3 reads TGTGCCAGCAGTTACTCGCGAGGACAGGGTCCGTATGGCTACACCTTC.

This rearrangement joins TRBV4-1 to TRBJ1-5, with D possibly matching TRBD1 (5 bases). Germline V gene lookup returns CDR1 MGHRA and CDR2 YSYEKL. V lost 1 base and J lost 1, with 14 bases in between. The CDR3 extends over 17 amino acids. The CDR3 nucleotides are TGCGCCAGCAGCCAAGGGGGGGGGTTTGGGAGCAATCAGCCCCAGCATTTT. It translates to CASSQGGGFGSNQPQHF.